These T cell receptor beta chains were read from a single sample in a study of blood T cell repertoires in COVID-19. TCRdb keeps only in-frame clones here, not all; method: immunoSEQ multiplex PCR. The sample records some 170,000 clones, 87% being singletons. Sequencing was done on a sample of peripheral blood. The receptors derive from a woman aged 45-65 years with acute or convalescent COVID-19. The CDR3 runs from the conserved cysteine through the conserved F or W. The order of the fields is CDR3 protein, CDR3 DNA, clone size, J gene, D gene, V gene. The D gene is left open where the match is weak. Size tells how often a clone was seen (once, few, many) or the class of an expanded clone, and some rows leave it out.

CDR3: CASSDTNSPLHF; DNA: TGTGCCAGCAGCGACACGAATTCACCCCTCCACTTT; size: -; J: TRBJ1-6; D: -; V: TRBV9
CDR3: CASSDPGTSEHEQFF; DNA: TGTGCCAGCAGTGATCCCGGGACTAGTGAGCATGAGCAGTTCTTC; size: -; J: TRBJ2-1; D: TRBD2; V: TRBV25-1
CDR3: CASRLEEGRLNTEAFF; DNA: TGTGCCAGCAGACTTGAGGAGGGACGTCTGAACACTGAAGCTTTCTTT; size: -; J: TRBJ1-1; D: -; V: TRBV2
CDR3: CSVRDLTGSSGYTF; DNA: TGCAGCGTCCGCGACCTGACAGGGAGCAGTGGCTACACCTTC; size: -; J: TRBJ1-2; D: TRBD1; V: TRBV29-1
CDR3: CASSVSTGEDSPLHF; DNA: TGTGCCAGTAGTGTCTCGACAGGGGAGGATTCACCCCTCCACTTT; size: -; J: TRBJ1-6; D: TRBD1; V: TRBV19
CDR3: CASSPNTALNYGYTF; DNA: TGTGCCAGCTCACCAAATACAGCTCTTAACTATGGCTACACCTTC; size: few; J: TRBJ1-2; D: -; V: TRBV18
CDR3: CASSFGSYEQYF; DNA: TGTGCCAGCAGCTTCGGCTCCTACGAGCAGTACTTC; size: -; J: TRBJ2-7; D: -; V: TRBV11-2
CDR3: CATSRSGREEETQYF; DNA: TGTGCCACCAGCAGGAGCGGACGTGAAGAAGAGACCCAGTACTTC; size: -; J: TRBJ2-5; D: -; V: TRBV15
CDR3: CASSLGRQGGLMNTEAFF; DNA: TGTGCCAGCAGCTTAGGGAGACAGGGGGGGCTTATGAACACTGAAGCTTTCTTT; size: -; J: TRBJ1-1; D: TRBD1; V: TRBV11-3
CDR3: CASSIYPGTEAFF; DNA: TGTGCCTCAAGCATATACCCGGGGACTGAAGCTTTCTTT; size: few; J: TRBJ1-1; D: -; V: TRBV28
CDR3: CASSLGQSSEQYF; DNA: TGTGCCAGCAGTTTAGGCCAATCTAGCGAGCAGTACTTC; size: -; J: TRBJ2-7; D: -; V: TRBV12-3/TRBV12-4
CDR3: CASRGLAVTLGSYNEQFF; DNA: TGTGCCAGTAGAGGGCTAGCGGTGACCTTGGGCTCCTACAATGAGCAGTTCTTC; size: -; J: TRBJ2-1; D: TRBD2; V: TRBV19
CDR3: CSVAFRAGAYNEQFF; DNA: TGCAGCGTTGCCTTTCGGGCGGGGGCCTACAATGAGCAGTTCTTC; size: -; J: TRBJ2-1; D: TRBD2; V: TRBV29-1
CDR3: CASTIRRNTEAFF; DNA: TGTGCCAGCACTATTAGGAGAAACACTGAAGCTTTCTTT; size: once; J: TRBJ1-1; D: -; V: TRBV12-3/TRBV12-4
CDR3: CASSIVAVSYNEQFF; DNA: TGTGCCAGTAGTATAGTGGCCGTTTCCTACAATGAGCAGTTCTTC; size: -; J: TRBJ2-1; D: -; V: TRBV19
CDR3: CASSPRLAGANEQFF; DNA: TGTGCCAGCAGCCCCAGACTAGCGGGAGCGAATGAGCAGTTCTTC; size: few; J: TRBJ2-1; D: TRBD2; V: TRBV11-3
CDR3: CASSRDRDGYGYTF; DNA: TGTGCCAGCAGTCGGGACAGGGATGGGTATGGCTACACCTTC; size: few; J: TRBJ1-2; D: TRBD1; V: TRBV6-5
CDR3: CASSPISQGRTQYF; DNA: TGTGCCAGTAGCCCTATTTCACAGGGGAGGACCCAGTACTTC; size: -; J: TRBJ2-5; D: TRBD1; V: TRBV19
CDR3: CASSLVLAGDTGELFF; DNA: TGTGCCAGCAGCTTGGTTCTAGCGGGAGACACCGGGGAGCTGTTTTTT; size: once; J: TRBJ2-2; D: TRBD2; V: TRBV5-6
CDR3: CAWSRDQGTQYF; DNA: TGTGCCTGGAGCAGAGACCAGGGGACCCAGTACTTC; size: -; J: TRBJ2-5; D: -; V: TRBV30
CDR3: CASSFGQTGGELFF; DNA: TGCGCCAGCAGCTTTGGACAAACCGGCGGGGAGCTGTTTTTT; size: -; J: TRBJ2-2; D: -; V: TRBV5-1
CDR3: CASSLDLSTEAFF; DNA: TGCGCCAGCAGCTTGGACCTCAGCACTGAAGCTTTCTTT; size: once; J: TRBJ1-1; D: -; V: TRBV5-1
CDR3: CASSPTGYEQYF; DNA: TGTGCCAGCAGCCCGACAGGGTATGAGCAGTACTTC; size: -; J: TRBJ2-7; D: TRBD1; V: TRBV7-9
CDR3: CTSSIYMNQPQHF; DNA: TGCACCAGCAGCATTTACATGAATCAGCCCCAGCATTTT; size: few; J: TRBJ1-5; D: -; V: TRBV1
CDR3: CASSQEEHRAAFF; DNA: TGTGCCAGCAGCCAAGAAGAGCACAGGGCAGCTTTCTTT; size: -; J: TRBJ1-1; D: -; V: TRBV3-1/TRBV3-2
CDR3: CASSLTENYGYTF; DNA: TGTGCCAGCAGCTTAACGGAGAACTATGGCTACACCTTC; size: -; J: TRBJ1-2; D: -; V: TRBV11-2
CDR3: CASSDRVTGTEAFF; DNA: TGTGCCAGCAGCGACCGGGTTACAGGCACTGAAGCTTTCTTT; size: -; J: TRBJ1-1; D: -; V: TRBV5-6
CDR3: CATQGGLNYGYTF; DNA: TGTGCCACCCAGGGGGGACTTAACTATGGCTACACCTTC; size: -; J: TRBJ1-2; D: TRBD1; V: TRBV7-2
CDR3: CASSSDRSYNSPLHF; DNA: TGCGCCAGCAGCTCCGACAGGAGCTATAATTCACCCCTCCACTTT; size: once; J: TRBJ1-6; D: -; V: TRBV5-1
CDR3: CSVEGSGQATDTQYF; DNA: TGCAGCGTTGAAGGATCGGGACAGGCGACAGATACGCAGTATTTT; size: -; J: TRBJ2-3; D: TRBD1; V: TRBV29-1
CDR3: CASSLGGQINEKLFF; DNA: TGTGCCAGCAGCTTAGGCGGACAAATTAATGAAAAACTGTTTTTT; size: -; J: TRBJ1-4; D: -; V: TRBV7-2
CDR3: CATSDLGGGYTF; DNA: TGTGCCACCAGTGATTTAGGGGGCGGCTACACCTTC; size: -; J: TRBJ1-2; D: TRBD1; V: TRBV24-1
CDR3: CASSVGTRSNQPQHF; DNA: TGTGCCAGTAGTGTGGGGACACGTAGCAATCAGCCCCAGCATTTT; size: -; J: TRBJ1-5; D: -; V: TRBV19
CDR3: CAWSVGRRNEQYF; DNA: TGTGCCTGGAGTGTAGGGAGGAGGAACGAGCAGTACTTC; size: -; J: TRBJ2-7; D: -; V: TRBV30
CDR3: CASSYQGGQPQHF; DNA: TGCGCCAGCAGCTATCAGGGCGGTCAGCCCCAGCATTTT; size: few; J: TRBJ1-5; D: -; V: TRBV5-1
CDR3: CAIRGQENTEAFF; DNA: TGTGCCATCAGGGGACAGGAAAACACTGAAGCTTTCTTT; size: -; J: TRBJ1-1; D: TRBD1; V: TRBV10-3
CDR3: CASSQGGFVTYNSPLHF; DNA: TGTGCCAGCAGCCAAGGAGGATTCGTAACCTATAATTCACCCCTCCACTTT; size: -; J: TRBJ1-6; D: -; V: TRBV3-1/TRBV3-2
CDR3: CASSTPGQGAGANVLTF; DNA: TGTGCCAGTAGTACCCCGGGACAGGGGGCTGGGGCCAACGTCCTGACTTTC; size: -; J: TRBJ2-6; D: TRBD1; V: TRBV19
CDR3: CASSLQGFNSPLHF; DNA: TGTGCCAGCAGCCTACAGGGGTTTAATTCACCCCTCCACTTT; size: -; J: TRBJ1-6; D: TRBD1; V: TRBV2
CDR3: CASSYSTVSEQYF; DNA: TGTGCCAGCAGTTACTCAACGGTATCCGAGCAGTACTTC; size: -; J: TRBJ2-7; D: -; V: TRBV6-5
CDR3: CASSQAVTDEAFF; DNA: TGTGCCAGCAGCCAAGCTGTGACAGACGAAGCTTTCTTT; size: -; J: TRBJ1-1; D: -; V: TRBV3-1/TRBV3-2
CDR3: CASSSDGGTAQYNEQFF; DNA: TGTGCCAGCAGCTCTGATGGGGGGACAGCTCAATACAATGAGCAGTTCTTC; size: -; J: TRBJ2-1; D: -; V: TRBV7-6
CDR3: CASSFRGRTEAFF; DNA: TGTGCCAGCAGTTTCAGGGGCAGGACTGAAGCTTTCTTT; size: -; J: TRBJ1-1; D: -; V: TRBV3-1/TRBV3-2
CDR3: CAWIRNTEAFF; DNA: TGTGCCTGGATTAGGAACACTGAAGCTTTCTTT; size: few; J: TRBJ1-1; D: -; V: TRBV30
CDR3: CASSLGGVTGELFF; DNA: TGTGCCAGCAGCTTAGGGGGGGTTACCGGGGAGCTGTTTTTT; size: -; J: TRBJ2-2; D: -; V: TRBV7-2
CDR3: CASNGLAGGGEQYF; DNA: TGCGCCAGCAACGGACTAGCGGGAGGGGGCGAGCAGTACTTC; size: -; J: TRBJ2-7; D: TRBD2; V: TRBV10-2
CDR3: CASSLGGGQPQHF; DNA: TGTGCCAGCAGCTTGGGAGGGGGTCAGCCCCAGCATTTT; size: -; J: TRBJ1-5; D: -; V: TRBV5-6
CDR3: CASSLRVNTEAFF; DNA: TGTGCCAGCAGCCTCAGGGTGAACACTGAAGCTTTCTTT; size: -; J: TRBJ1-1; D: -; V: TRBV3-1/TRBV3-2
CDR3: CASSQVRGVYGYTF; DNA: TGTGCCAGCAGCCAAGTCAGGGGCGTCTATGGCTACACCTTC; size: -; J: TRBJ1-2; D: -; V: TRBV3-1/TRBV3-2
CDR3: CASSLTQGALFSYEQYF; DNA: TGTGCCAGCAGTCTGACCCAGGGGGCCCTCTTCTCCTACGAGCAGTACTTC; size: -; J: TRBJ2-7; D: TRBD1; V: TRBV27
CDR3: CASSQDGTDNQPQHF; DNA: TGCGCCAGCAGCCAAGACGGGACAGACAATCAGCCCCAGCATTTT; size: -; J: TRBJ1-5; D: TRBD1; V: TRBV4-1
CDR3: CASSARLAGTGELFF; DNA: TGTGCCAGCAGCGCACGACTAGCGGGAACCGGGGAGCTGTTTTTT; size: once; J: TRBJ2-2; D: TRBD2; V: TRBV7-2
CDR3: CASSLNAGGLAETQYF; DNA: TGTGCCAGCAGCTTGAATGCGGGGGGGCTAGCAGAGACCCAGTACTTC; size: -; J: TRBJ2-5; D: TRBD2; V: TRBV5-5
CDR3: CAWDRENTEAFF; DNA: TGTGCCTGGGACAGGGAGAACACTGAAGCTTTCTTT; size: few; J: TRBJ1-1; D: TRBD1; V: TRBV30